Here is one TCR beta chain with its context. Its antigen is unknown. The sample belongs to a study of chemoradiotherapy in HPV16-positive cancers. Across the study: Candidate HPV-specific clones and shared TCR motifs came from two HPV16-positive patients.

Method: immunoSEQ multiplex PCR; TCRdb's copy keeps in-frame clones and lacks some. The data hold approximately 58,000 clones, with around 90% observed a single time. The germline gives CDR1 SGHTA, CDR2 FQGNSA. V was clipped by 5 bases and J by 7 bases; unmatched bases: 8. The CDR3 is 15 residues long. General observations from the study: For HPV16-positive patients, expanding HPV-responsive T cells associated with longer recurrence-free survival. During treatment, candidate HPV-specific clones and E7-related motifs expanded in tumor. HPV-specific T cells were functionally defined from only two HPV16-positive patients.

Sequencing was performed on blood, taken from a patient who underwent chemoradiotherapy. The clonotype originates from a human donor with HPV-associated anogenital cancer. This chain links TRBV7-2 with TRBJ1-6; 7 positions agree with TRBD1. The CDR3 here is CASSPHGQANSPLHF. CDR3 nucleotides: TGTGCCAGCAGCCCACACGGACAGGCAAATTCACCCCTCCACTTT. Based on the CDR3 plus reference TRBV7-2 and TRBJ1-6, the full variable domain is GAGVSQSPSNKVTEKGKDVELRCDPISGHTALYWYRQSLGQGLEFLIYFQGNSAPDKSGLPSDRFSAERTGGSVSTLTIQRTQQEDSAVYLCASSPHGQANSPLHFGNGTRLTVT.